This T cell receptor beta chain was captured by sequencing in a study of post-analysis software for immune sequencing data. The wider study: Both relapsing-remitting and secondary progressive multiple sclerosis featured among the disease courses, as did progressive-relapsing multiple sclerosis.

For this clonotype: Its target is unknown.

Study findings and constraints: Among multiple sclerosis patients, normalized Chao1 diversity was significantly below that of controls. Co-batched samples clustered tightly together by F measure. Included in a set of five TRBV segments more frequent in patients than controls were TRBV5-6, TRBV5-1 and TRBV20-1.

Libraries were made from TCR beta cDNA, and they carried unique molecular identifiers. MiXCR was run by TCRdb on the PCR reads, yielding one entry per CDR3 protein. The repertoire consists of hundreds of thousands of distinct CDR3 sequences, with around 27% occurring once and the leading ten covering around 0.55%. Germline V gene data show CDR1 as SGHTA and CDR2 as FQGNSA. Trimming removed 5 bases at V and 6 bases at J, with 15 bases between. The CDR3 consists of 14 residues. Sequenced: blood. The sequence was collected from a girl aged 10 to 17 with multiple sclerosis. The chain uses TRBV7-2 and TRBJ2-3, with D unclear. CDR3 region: CASSLQPTLDTQYF. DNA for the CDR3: TGTGCCAGCAGCCTCCAACCCACTCTGGATACGCAGTATTTT.